The T cell receptor beta chain described here comes from a study of molecular identifiers for immune sequencing clone quantification. Study-wide results and caveats: The share of molecules held by clones above 20 RNA copies was over 99% in effector cells and under 1% in naive cells.

The germline V gene has CDR1 DFQATT and CDR2 SNEGSKA (reference sequence). V was pared by 1 base and J by 0 bases, with 6 bases between. The CDR3 loop spans 13 amino acids. Libraries of naive CD8 T cells were made from 20,000 to 1,000,000 sorted cells. They used 10%, 30% or 50% RNA. Preparation methods for the bulk TCR libraries were those previously described, with listed TCR primers. MiXCR, run by TCRdb on the PCR reads, gives a single entry per CDR3 protein. The sample contains 490,000 or so distinct CDR3 sequences, about 22% of which appear only once. As to this clonotype: The antigen remains unidentified.

Material for sequencing was naive CD8+ T cells from blood, with Jurkat cell RNA spiked in. The subset here: FACS-sorted CD8+CD4-CCR7+CD45RA+ naive T cells. This clonotype originated in a human donor in good health. Some libraries in this study had Jurkat cell RNA spiked in. The chain combines TRBV20-1 with TRBJ2-5; D might be TRBD1 (5 bases). The CDR3 loop is CSARGQYQETQYF. CDR3 nucleotides: TGCAGTGCTAGAGGACAGTACCAAGAGACCCAGTACTTC.